This entry concerns a single T cell receptor beta chain. The data derive from a study of OX40 agonist ivuxolimab in advanced cancers. Sequencing was performed with immunoSEQ multiplex PCR; in TCRdb, only in-frame clones are kept and a portion is missing. The profile shows tens of thousands of clones, around nine tenths of them singletons. The CDR3 has 15 residues. V trimming: 7 bases; J trimming: 2 bases; junction bases outside the gene matches: 8. Germline V gene sequence: CDR1 MDHEN, CDR2 SYDVKM. The sequence was obtained from an adult with an advanced solid tumor such as melanoma, head and neck, liver or kidney cancer. The chain recombines TRBV28 with TRBJ1-3; 7 bases line up with TRBD1. The source was CD4+ or CD8+ T cells sorted from blood, collected in a trial of the OX40 agonist ivuxolimab. The CDR3 sequence is CASNVVQGPGNTIYF. As DNA, the CDR3 is TGTGCCAGCAATGTGGTACAGGGGCCTGGAAACACCATATATTTT.